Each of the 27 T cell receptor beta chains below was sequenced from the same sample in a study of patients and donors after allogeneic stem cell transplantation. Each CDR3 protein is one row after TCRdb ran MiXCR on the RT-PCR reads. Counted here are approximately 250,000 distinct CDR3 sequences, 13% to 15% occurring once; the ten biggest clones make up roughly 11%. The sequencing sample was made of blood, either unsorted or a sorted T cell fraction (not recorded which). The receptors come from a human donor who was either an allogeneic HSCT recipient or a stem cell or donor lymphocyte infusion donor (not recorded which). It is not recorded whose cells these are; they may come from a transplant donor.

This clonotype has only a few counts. This CDR3 is CASSRVTSGATSTGELFF. CDR3 nucleotides: TGTGCCAGCAGCCGCGTAACTAGCGGGGCGACGAGCACCGGGGAGCTGTTTTTT. This chain connects TRBV4-2 to TRBJ2-2, with TRBD2 matching 10 bases. The CDR3 is made up of 18 amino acids. CDR1 and CDR2 from the germline V gene are LGHNA and YNFKEQ. V shed 4 bases, J shed 4 bases, and the junction held 12 bases outside the gene matches.

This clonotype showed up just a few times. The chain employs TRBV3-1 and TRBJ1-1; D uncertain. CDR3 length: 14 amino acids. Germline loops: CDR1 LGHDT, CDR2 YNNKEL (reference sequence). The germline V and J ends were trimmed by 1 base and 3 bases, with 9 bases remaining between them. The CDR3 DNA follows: TGTGCCAGCAGCCAAGGACGTAAGGACACTGAAGCTTTCTTT. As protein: CASSQGRKDTEAFF.

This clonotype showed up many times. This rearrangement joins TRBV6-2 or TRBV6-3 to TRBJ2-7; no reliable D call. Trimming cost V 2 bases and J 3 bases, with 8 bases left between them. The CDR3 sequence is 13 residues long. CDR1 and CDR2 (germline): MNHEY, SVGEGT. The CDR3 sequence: CASSYGSFYEQYF. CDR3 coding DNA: TGTGCCAGCAGTTACGGCTCTTTCTACGAGCAGTACTTC.

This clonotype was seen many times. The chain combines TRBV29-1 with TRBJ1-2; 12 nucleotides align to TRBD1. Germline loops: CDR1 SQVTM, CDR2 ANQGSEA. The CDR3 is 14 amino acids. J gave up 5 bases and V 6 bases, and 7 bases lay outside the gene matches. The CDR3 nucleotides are TGCAGCGTGGCCGGGACAGGGGGCGCGTATGGCTACACCTTC. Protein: CSVAGTGGAYGYTF.

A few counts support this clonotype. Written as DNA, the CDR3 is TGCGCCAGCAGCTTGTTTCAGCCCACCGGGGAGCTGTTTTTT. This translates into CASSLFQPTGELFF. The chain joins TRBV5-1 to TRBJ2-2; no clear D. Per the germline V gene, CDR1 is SGHRS and CDR2 is YFSETQ. CDR3 size: 14 residues. V was clipped by 1 base and J by 4 bases, with 8 bases between them.

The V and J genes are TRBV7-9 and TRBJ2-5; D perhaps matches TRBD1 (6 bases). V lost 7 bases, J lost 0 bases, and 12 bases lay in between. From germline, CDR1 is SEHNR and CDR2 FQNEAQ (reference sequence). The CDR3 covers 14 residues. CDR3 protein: CASTPQGYQETQYF. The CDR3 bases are TGTGCCAGCACCCCCCAGGGGTACCAAGAGACCCAGTACTTC. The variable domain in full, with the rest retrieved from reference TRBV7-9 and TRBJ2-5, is DTGVSQNPRHKITKRGQNVTFRCDPISEHNRLYWYRQTLGQGPEFLTYFQNEAQLEKSRLLSDRFSAERPKGSFSTLEIQRTEQGDSAMYLCASTPQGYQETQYFGPGTRLLVL.

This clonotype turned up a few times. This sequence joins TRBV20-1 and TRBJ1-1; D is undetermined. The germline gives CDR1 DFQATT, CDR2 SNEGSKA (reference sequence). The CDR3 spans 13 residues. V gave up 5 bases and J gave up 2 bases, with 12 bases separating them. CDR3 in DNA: TGCAGTGCTTGGCCCGGGAAAAACACTGAAGCTTTCTTT. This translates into CSAWPGKNTEAFF.

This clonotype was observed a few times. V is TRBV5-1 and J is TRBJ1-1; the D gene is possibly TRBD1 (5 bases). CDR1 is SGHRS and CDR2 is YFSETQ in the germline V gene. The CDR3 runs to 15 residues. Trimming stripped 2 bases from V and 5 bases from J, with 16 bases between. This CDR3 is CASSFGDGPRTEAFF. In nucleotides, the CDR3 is TGCGCCAGCAGCTTTGGGGACGGACCACGGACTGAAGCTTTCTTT.

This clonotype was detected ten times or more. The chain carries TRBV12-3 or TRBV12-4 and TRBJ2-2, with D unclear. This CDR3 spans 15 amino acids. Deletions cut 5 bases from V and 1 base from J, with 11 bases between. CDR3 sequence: CASSQRAVNTGELFF. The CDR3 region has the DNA TGTGCCAGCAGTCAACGGGCCGTGAACACCGGGGAGCTGTTTTTT.

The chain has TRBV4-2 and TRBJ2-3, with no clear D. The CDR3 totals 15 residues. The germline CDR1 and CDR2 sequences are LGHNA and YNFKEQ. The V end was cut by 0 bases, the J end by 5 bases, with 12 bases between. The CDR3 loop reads CASSQDVGRGDTQYF. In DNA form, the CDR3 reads TGTGCCAGCAGCCAAGACGTCGGTCGTGGAGATACGCAGTATTTT.

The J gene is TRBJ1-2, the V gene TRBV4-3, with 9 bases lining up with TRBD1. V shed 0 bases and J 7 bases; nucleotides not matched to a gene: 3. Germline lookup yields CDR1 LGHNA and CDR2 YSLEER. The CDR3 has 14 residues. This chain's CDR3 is CASSQDTTGGGYTF. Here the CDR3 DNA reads TGCGCCAGCAGCCAAGATACGACAGGGGGTGGCTACACCTTC.

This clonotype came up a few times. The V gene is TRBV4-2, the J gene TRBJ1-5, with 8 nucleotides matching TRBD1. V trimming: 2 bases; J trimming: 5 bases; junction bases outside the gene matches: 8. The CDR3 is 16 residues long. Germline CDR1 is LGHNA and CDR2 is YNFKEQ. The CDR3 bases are TGTGCCAGCAGCCAACGGATTAACAGGGGGGATCAGCCCCAGCATTTT. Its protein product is CASSQRINRGDQPQHF.

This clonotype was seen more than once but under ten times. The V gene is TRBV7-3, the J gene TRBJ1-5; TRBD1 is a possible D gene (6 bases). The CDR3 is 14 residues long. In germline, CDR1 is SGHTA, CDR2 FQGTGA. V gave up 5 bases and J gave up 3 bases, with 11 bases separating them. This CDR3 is CASSVGGYNQPQHF. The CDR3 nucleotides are TGTGCCAGCAGCGTAGGGGGTTACAATCAGCCCCAGCATTTT.

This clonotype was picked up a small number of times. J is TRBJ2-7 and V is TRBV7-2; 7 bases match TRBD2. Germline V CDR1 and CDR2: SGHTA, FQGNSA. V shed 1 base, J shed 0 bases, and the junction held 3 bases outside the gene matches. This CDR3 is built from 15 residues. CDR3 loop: CASSLEGGSSYEQYF. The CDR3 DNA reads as TGTGCCAGCAGCTTAGAGGGCGGGAGCTCCTACGAGCAGTACTTC.

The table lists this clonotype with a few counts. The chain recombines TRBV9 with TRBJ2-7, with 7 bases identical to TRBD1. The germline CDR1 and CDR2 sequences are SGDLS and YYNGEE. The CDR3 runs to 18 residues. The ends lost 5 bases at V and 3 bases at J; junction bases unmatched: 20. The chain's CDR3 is CASRGTGEGALLDYEQYF. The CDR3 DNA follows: TGTGCCAGCAGAGGAACAGGGGAAGGGGCACTTCTGGACTACGAGCAGTACTTC.

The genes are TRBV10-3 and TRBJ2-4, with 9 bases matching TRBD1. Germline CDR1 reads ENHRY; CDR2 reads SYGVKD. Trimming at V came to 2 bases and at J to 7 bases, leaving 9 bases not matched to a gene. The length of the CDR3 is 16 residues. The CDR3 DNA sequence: TGTGCCATCAGTGAGGGACAGGGGCTACTAGGGAACATTCAGTACTTC. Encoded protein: CAISEGQGLLGNIQYF.

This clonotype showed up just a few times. CDR3 nucleotide sequence: TGTGCCAGCAGGCGGACAGCCGTCACAACTAATGAAAAACTGTTTTTT. It translates to CASRRTAVTTNEKLFF. This chain uses TRBV12-3 or TRBV12-4 with TRBJ1-4; tentative D call: TRBD1 (6 bases). V lost 6 bases, J lost 0 bases, and 14 bases lay in between. The CDR3 length is 16 residues.

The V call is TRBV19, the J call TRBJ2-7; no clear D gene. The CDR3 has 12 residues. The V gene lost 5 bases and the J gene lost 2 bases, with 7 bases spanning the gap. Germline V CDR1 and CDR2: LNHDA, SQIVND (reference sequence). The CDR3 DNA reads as TGTGCCAGTAGTCCCGGGCCCTACGAGCAGTACTTC. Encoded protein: CASSPGPYEQYF.

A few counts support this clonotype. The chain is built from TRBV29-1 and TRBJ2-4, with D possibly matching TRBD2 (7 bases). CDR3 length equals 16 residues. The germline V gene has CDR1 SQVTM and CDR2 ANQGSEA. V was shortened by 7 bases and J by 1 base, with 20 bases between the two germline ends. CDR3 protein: CSATIRGRAAKNIQYF. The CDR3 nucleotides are TGCAGCGCCACTATAAGGGGGAGGGCGGCCAAAAACATTCAGTACTTC.

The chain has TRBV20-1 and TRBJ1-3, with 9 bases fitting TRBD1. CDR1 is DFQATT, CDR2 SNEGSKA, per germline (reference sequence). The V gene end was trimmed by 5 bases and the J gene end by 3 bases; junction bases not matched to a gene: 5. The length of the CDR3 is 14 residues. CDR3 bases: TGCAGTGCTCTGGGACAGGGAGTTGGAAACACCATATATTTT. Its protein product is CSALGQGVGNTIYF.

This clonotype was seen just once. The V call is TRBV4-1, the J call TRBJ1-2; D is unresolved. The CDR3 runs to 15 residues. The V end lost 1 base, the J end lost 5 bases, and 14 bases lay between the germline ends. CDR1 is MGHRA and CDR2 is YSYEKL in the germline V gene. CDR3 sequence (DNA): TGCGCCAGCAGCCAAGTAGCGCTGGAAGGGTATGGCTACACCTTC. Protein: CASSQVALEGYGYTF.

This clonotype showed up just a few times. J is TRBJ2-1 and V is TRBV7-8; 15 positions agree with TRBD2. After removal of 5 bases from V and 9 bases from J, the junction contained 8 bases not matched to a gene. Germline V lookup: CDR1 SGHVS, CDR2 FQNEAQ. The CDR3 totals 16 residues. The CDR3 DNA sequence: TGTGCCAGCAGCACAAGCGGACTAGCGGGAGGGGGTGAGCAGTTCTTC. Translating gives CASSTSGLAGGGEQFF.

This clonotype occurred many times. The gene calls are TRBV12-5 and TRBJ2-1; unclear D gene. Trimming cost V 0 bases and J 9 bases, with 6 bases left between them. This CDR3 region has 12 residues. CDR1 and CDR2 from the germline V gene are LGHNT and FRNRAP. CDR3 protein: CASGLVRSEQFF. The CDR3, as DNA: TGTGCTAGTGGTTTGGTACGATCTGAGCAGTTCTTC.

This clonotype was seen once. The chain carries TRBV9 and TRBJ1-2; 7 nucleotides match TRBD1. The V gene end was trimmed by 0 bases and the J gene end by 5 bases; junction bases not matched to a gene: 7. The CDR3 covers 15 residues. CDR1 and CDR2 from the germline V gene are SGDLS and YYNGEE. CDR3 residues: CASSVGVGRGYGYTF. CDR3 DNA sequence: TGTGCCAGCAGCGTAGGGGTGGGCAGGGGGTATGGCTACACCTTC.

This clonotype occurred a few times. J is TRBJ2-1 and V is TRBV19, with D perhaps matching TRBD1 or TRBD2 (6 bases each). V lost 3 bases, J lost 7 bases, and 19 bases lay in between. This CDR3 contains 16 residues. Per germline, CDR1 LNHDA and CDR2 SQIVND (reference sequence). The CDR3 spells CASSISPGGVGNEQFF. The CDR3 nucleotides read TGTGCCAGTAGTATCTCTCCCGGGGGCGTGGGGAATGAGCAGTTCTTC. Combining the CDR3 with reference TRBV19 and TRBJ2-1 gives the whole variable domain DGGITQSPKYLFRKEGQNVTLSCEQNLNHDAMYWYRQDPGQGLRLIYYSQIVNDFQKGDIAEGYSVSREKKESFPLTVTSAQKNPTAFYLCASSISPGGVGNEQFFGPGTRLTVL.

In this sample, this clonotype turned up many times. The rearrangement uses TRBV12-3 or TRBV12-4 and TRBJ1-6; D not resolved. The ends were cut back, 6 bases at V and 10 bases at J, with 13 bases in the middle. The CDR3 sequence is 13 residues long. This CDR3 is CASSPRRGSPLHF. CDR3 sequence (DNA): TGTGCCAGCAGCCCCCGGCGGGGATCACCCCTCCACTTT.

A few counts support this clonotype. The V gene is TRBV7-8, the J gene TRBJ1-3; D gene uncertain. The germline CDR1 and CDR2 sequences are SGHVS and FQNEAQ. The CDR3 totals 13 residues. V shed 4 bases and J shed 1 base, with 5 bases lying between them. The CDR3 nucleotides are TGTGCCAGCAGCTCCCAATCTGGAAACACCATATATTTT. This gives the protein CASSSQSGNTIYF.